The 24 T cell receptor beta chains below were found in one sample sequenced in a study of T cells after yellow fever vaccination. TCRdb passed the 5' RACE reads through MiXCR, listing each CDR3 protein once. The sample contains 300,000 to 450,000 distinct CDR3 sequences, 6.2% of which appear only once. The sample here was PBMCs, taken 5 days after the yellow fever booster vaccination. These receptors came from a man aged 25 to 40 who received the YFV17D yellow fever vaccine.

The chain joins TRBV5-1 to TRBJ2-3; D is possibly TRBD1 (6 bases). With 2 bases removed from V and 0 bases from J, the gap between germline ends came to 10 bases. This CDR3 is built from 15 residues. CDR1 SGHRS and CDR2 YFSETQ come from the germline V gene. The CDR3 nucleotides read TGCGCCAGCAGCTTTATCAGGGGAAGCACAGATACGCAGTATTTT. It translates to CASSFIRGSTDTQYF.

A few counts support this clonotype. The V and J genes are TRBV3-1 and TRBJ2-3; 7 bases are a match to TRBD1. V lost 3 bases to trimming and J lost 1 base; unmatched junction nucleotides: 4. CDR3 length: 15 residues. CDR1 is LGHDT and CDR2 is YNNKEL in the germline V gene (reference sequence). For the CDR3, the DNA is TGTGCCAGCAGCCACACAACAGGGGGCACAGATACGCAGTATTTT. Translation: CASSHTTGGTDTQYF.

This clonotype has only a few counts. The V gene is TRBV12-3 or TRBV12-4, the J gene TRBJ2-5, with D perhaps TRBD1 (5 bases). The length of the CDR3 is 13 residues. V lost 4 bases, J lost 13 bases, and 19 bases lay in between. The chain's CDR3 is CASSYTVTGPRYF. The CDR3 bases are TGTGCCAGCAGTTACACTGTCACAGGACCTCGGTACTTC.

This clonotype was seen a few times. The chain couples TRBV5-1 to TRBJ2-7, with D unresolved. CDR3 length: 20 amino acids. Germline V gene data show CDR1 as SGHRS and CDR2 as YFSETQ. V lost 0 bases and J lost 4, with 29 bases in between. The CDR3 region is CASSLDSRRVSLSGPYEQYF. In DNA form, the CDR3 reads TGCGCCAGCAGCTTGGATAGCCGAAGGGTGTCCTTATCAGGTCCTTACGAGCAGTACTTC.

This clonotype was observed many times. The chain links TRBV20-1 to TRBJ2-2; D gene uncertain. The CDR3 is 14 amino acids. Germline assignment: CDR1 DFQATT and CDR2 SNEGSKA (reference sequence). Deletions cut 6 bases from V and 5 bases from J, with 16 bases between. This CDR3 is CSARGLVVTGELFF. Here the CDR3 DNA reads TGCAGTGCCCGAGGATTGGTAGTAACCGGGGAGCTGTTTTTT.

This clonotype was found many times. The genes are TRBV21-1 and TRBJ2-7; the D segment call TRBD2 is taken from the table without a DNA check. TRBV21-1 is deemed a pseudogene. CDR3 length equals 17 residues. CDR3 nucleotide sequence: TGTGCCAGCACCTCGGGAGCCCTAGCGGTGAGCTCCTACGAGCAGTACTTC. Translating it yields CASTSGALAVSSYEQYF.

This clonotype came up a few times. This chain connects TRBV7-9 to TRBJ2-7; D ambiguous. CDR3 length: 11 amino acids. The V end was cut by 2 bases, the J end by 7 bases, with 6 bases between. The germline V gene encodes CDR1 SEHNR and CDR2 FQNEAQ (reference sequence). As DNA, the CDR3 is TGTGCCAGCAGCTTAATTGAGGAGCAGTACTTC. It is translated as CASSLIEEQYF.

This clonotype was detected a few times. The chain employs TRBV5-6 and TRBJ2-3; no firm D call. V lost 1 base, J lost 2 bases, and 5 bases lay in between. Germline V gives CDR1 SGHDT, CDR2 YYEEEE. There are 13 residues in the CDR3. In nucleotides, the CDR3 is TGTGCCAGCAGCTTGTCAGACACAGATACGCAGTATTTT. Translated, it gives CASSLSDTDTQYF.

The V call is TRBV5-1, the J call TRBJ2-1, with TRBD1 as a possible D gene (6 bases). The V end lost 3 bases, the J end lost 5 bases, and 9 bases lay between the germline ends. The CDR3 covers 13 residues. CDR1 and CDR2 (germline): SGHRS, YFSETQ. The CDR3 region has the DNA TGCGCCAGCAGCTGGGACATTAACAATGAGCAGTTCTTC. Translating gives CASSWDINNEQFF.

V usage is TRBV12-3 or TRBV12-4 and J usage is TRBJ2-7, with D possibly matching TRBD1 (5 bases). This CDR3 spans 17 amino acids. The germline V and J ends were trimmed by 7 bases and 3 bases, with 25 bases remaining between them. CDR3 coding DNA: TGTGCCAGCACCCTAGGGGAAGAATTACTCTCCTGCTACGAGCAGTACTTC. Translating gives CASTLGEELLSCYEQYF.

The CDR3 DNA reads as TGTGCCAGCAGTATCGGGGCGGGAGATGGGCGAAATGAGCAGTTCTTC. This codes for CASSIGAGDGRNEQFF. The chain employs TRBV6-1 and TRBJ2-1, with 7 bases identical to TRBD2. Germline CDR1 MNHNS, CDR2 SASEGT. The V segment lost 5 bases and the J segment 7 bases; nucleotides outside the gene matches: 14. This CDR3 contains 16 residues.

Many counts were recorded for this clonotype. The chain is built from TRBV27 and TRBJ2-7; TRBD1 matches at 8 bases. CDR3 length equals 16 residues. V was clipped by 5 bases and J by 6 bases; unmatched bases: 15. CDR1 is MNHEY, CDR2 SMNVEV, per germline (reference sequence). CDR3 coding DNA: TGTGCCAGCAGTCCGATTGGGACAGGACGCGCCTTCGAGCAGTACTTC. Translation: CASSPIGTGRAFEQYF.

V usage is TRBV20-1 and J usage is TRBJ2-3, with D uncertain. This CDR3 has 15 amino acids. Trimming pared 0 bases from V and 2 bases from J, leaving 12 bases between. Germline CDR1 and CDR2: DFQATT and SNEGSKA (reference sequence). CDR3 residues: CSARDPRGATDTQYF. The DNA of the CDR3 is TGCAGTGCTAGAGATCCACGTGGAGCCACAGATACGCAGTATTTT.

The gene calls are TRBV28 and TRBJ2-1; 13 bases align to TRBD2. From germline, CDR1 is MDHEN and CDR2 SYDVKM. The trim removed 7 bases at V and 9 bases at J, leaving 9 bases unmatched. This CDR3 comprises 15 residues. For the CDR3, the DNA is TGTGCCAGCAACCCGACTAGCGGGGGGCGTAGTGAGCAGTTCTTC. This encodes CASNPTSGGRSEQFF.

The CDR3 spells CASSQEAGSFYNEQFF. The CDR3 DNA reads TGTGCCAGCAGCCAAGAGGCAGGGTCTTTCTACAATGAGCAGTTCTTC. V usage is TRBV14 and J usage is TRBJ2-1, with D tentatively TRBD1 (5 bases). Germline CDR1 is SGHDN and CDR2 is FVKESK. This CDR3 is 16 amino acids long. V gave up 0 bases and J gave up 3 bases, with 12 bases separating them.

The sample holds many counts of this clonotype. The V call is TRBV12-3 or TRBV12-4, the J call TRBJ2-2; 7 bases line up with TRBD1. CDR3 length: 13 amino acids. Trimming cost V 7 bases and J 4 bases; bases outside gene matches: 3. The CDR3 here is CASNRDSTGELFF. DNA for the CDR3: TGTGCCAGCAATCGGGACAGCACCGGGGAGCTGTTTTTT.

In this sample, this clonotype turned up many times. V gene TRBV10-3 combines with J gene TRBJ2-7; 11 nucleotides align to TRBD1. After removal of 10 bases from V and 7 bases from J, the junction contained 9 bases not matched to a gene. Looked up from germline, CDR1 is ENHRY and CDR2 is SYGVKD. CDR3 size: 13 residues. CDR3 sequence reads: CATLGQGAGEQYF. Here the CDR3 DNA reads TGTGCCACCCTCGGACAGGGGGCAGGTGAGCAGTACTTC.

At least ten counts were recorded for this clonotype. The chain employs TRBV20-1 and TRBJ2-3; D may be TRBD2 (5 bases). V dropped 4 bases and J dropped 6 bases, with 17 bases sitting between them. CDR1 and CDR2 from the germline V gene are DFQATT and SNEGSKA (reference sequence). CDR3 length equals 14 residues. The CDR3 is CSAKRTLMVDTQYF. The CDR3 bases are TGCAGTGCTAAGAGGACTCTTATGGTGGATACGCAGTATTTT.

In this sample, this clonotype turned up many times. The rearrangement uses TRBV15 and TRBJ2-7, with 9 positions matching TRBD1. This CDR3 spans 14 amino acids. Per germline, CDR1 LNHNV and CDR2 YYDKDF (reference sequence). V shed 0 bases, J shed 7 bases, and the junction held 4 bases outside the gene matches. This CDR3 reads CATSREGQGREQYF. Here the CDR3 DNA reads TGTGCCACCAGCAGAGAGGGACAGGGAAGAGAGCAGTACTTC.

Ten or more counts support this clonotype. Relative to the germline gene, one junction end is altered; a read error may explain this. V is TRBV7-2 and J is TRBJ2-7, with 9 bases matching TRBD1. Germline V CDR1 and CDR2: SGHTA, FQGNSA. CDR3 size: 15 residues. The CDR3 spells CASSPTPGQGYELDF. CDR3 sequence (DNA): TGTGCCAGCAGCCCCACACCGGGACAGGGATACGAGCTGGACTTC. Full variable domain (outside the CDR3, taken from reference TRBV7-2 and TRBJ2-7): GAGVSQSPSNKVTEKGKDVELRCDPISGHTALYWYRQSLGQGLEFLIYFQGNSAPDKSGLPSDRFSAERTGGSVSTLTIQRTQQEDSAVYLCASSPTPGQGYELDFGPGTRLTVT.

The chain joins TRBV11-2 to TRBJ2-7; unclear D gene. Germline CDR1 reads SGHAT; CDR2 reads FQNNGV. Trimming removed 5 bases from V and 3 bases from J, with 11 bases in between. The CDR3 contains 13 residues. CDR3 nucleotides: TGTGCCAGCAGCCCGCGCCTTTACTACGAGCAGTACTTC. Translating it yields CASSPRLYYEQYF.

This chain links TRBV20-1 with TRBJ1-2; 7 positions match TRBD1. With V trimmed by 1 base and J by 1 base, 6 bases remained unmatched. The germline gives CDR1 DFQATT, CDR2 SNEGSKA (reference sequence). This CDR3 is 15 amino acids long. The CDR3 loop reads CSARGPGQRNYGYTF. In DNA form, the CDR3 reads TGCAGTGCTAGAGGTCCGGGACAGCGTAACTATGGCTACACCTTC.

The DNA for the CDR3 is TGCAGTGCTAGAGATGGGGGGCACAGGACGCAGACCCAGTACTTC. Translated: CSARDGGHRTQTQYF. The J gene is TRBJ2-5, the V gene TRBV20-1, with D perhaps assigned TRBD1 or TRBD2 (6 bases each). Trimming removed 0 bases at V and 6 bases at J, with 17 bases between. This CDR3 region has 15 residues. CDR1 is DFQATT and CDR2 is SNEGSKA in the germline V gene (reference sequence).

This clonotype was seen repeatedly, ten times or more. This chain links TRBV7-8 with TRBJ2-4; D unclear. V lost 4 bases and J 8 bases, leaving 15 bases between the germline ends. Germline V lookup: CDR1 SGHVS, CDR2 FQNEAQ. CDR3 length: 14 residues. CDR3 protein: CASSSQYSDYIQYF. The CDR3 bases are TGTGCCAGCAGCTCGCAGTACAGCGACTACATTCAGTACTTC.